This section outlines one TCR beta chain sequence together with its context. This record comes from a study of CD8 T cells in Susac syndrome. The multiple sclerosis control group was made up of treatment-naive patients with stable or active relapsing-remitting disease. In contrast to the negatively isolated CD8+ and CD4+ T cells, TEMRA cells were FACS-enriched. Reverse transcription used about 0.5 to 1 ug RNA and random hexamers. TCRdb reprocessed the immunoSEQ multiplex PCR reads via MiXCR and lists one record per CDR3 protein. The sample includes a few hundred thousand distinct CDR3 sequences, 95% of them seen just once. Germline V gene sequence: CDR1 LNHDA, CDR2 SQIVND (reference sequence). The CDR3 runs to 12 residues. Trimming cost V 11 bases and J 3 bases, with 11 bases left between them.

The sequence came from a human donor with multiple sclerosis. The chain links TRBV19 to TRBJ2-1; the D is unclear. The material sequenced was CD4+ T cells from PBMCs. The CDR3 sequence is CAVGNNYNEQFF. CDR3 in DNA: TGTGCCGTTGGTAACAACTACAATGAGCAGTTCTTC.